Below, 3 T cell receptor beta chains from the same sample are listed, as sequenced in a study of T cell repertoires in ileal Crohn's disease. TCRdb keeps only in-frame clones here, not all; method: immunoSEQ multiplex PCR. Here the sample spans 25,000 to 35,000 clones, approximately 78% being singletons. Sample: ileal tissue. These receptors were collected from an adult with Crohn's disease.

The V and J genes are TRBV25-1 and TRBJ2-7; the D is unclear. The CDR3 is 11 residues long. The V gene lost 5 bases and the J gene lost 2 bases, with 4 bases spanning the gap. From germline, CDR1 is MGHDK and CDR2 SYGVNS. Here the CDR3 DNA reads TGTGCCAGCAGTCAAACCTACGAGCAGTACTTC. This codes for CASSQTYEQYF.

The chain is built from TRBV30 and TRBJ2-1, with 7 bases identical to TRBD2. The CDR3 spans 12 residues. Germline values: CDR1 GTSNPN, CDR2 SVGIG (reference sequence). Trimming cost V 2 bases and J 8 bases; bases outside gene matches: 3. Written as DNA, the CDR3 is TGTGCCTGGAGTCAGCGGGGCTATGAGCAGTTCTTC. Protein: CAWSQRGYEQFF.

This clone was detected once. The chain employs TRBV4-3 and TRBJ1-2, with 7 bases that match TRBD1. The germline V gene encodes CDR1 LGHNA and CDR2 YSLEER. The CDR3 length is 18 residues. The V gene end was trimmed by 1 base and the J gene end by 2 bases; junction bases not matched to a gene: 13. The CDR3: CASSQVWQGEYLNYGYTF. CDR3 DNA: TGCGCCAGCAGCCAAGTCTGGCAGGGGGAATACCTGAACTATGGCTACACCTTC.